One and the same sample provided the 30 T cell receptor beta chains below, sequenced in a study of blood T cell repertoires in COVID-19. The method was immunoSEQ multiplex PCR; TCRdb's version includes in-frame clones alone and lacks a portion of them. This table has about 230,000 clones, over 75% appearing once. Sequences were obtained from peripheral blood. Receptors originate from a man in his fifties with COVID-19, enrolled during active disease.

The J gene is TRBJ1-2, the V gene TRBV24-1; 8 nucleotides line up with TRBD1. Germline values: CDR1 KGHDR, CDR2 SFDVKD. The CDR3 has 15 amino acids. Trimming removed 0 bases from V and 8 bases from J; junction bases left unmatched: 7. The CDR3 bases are TGTGCCACCAGTGATTTGTCCAGGGGGCGTATAGGCTACACCTTC. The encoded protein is CATSDLSRGRIGYTF.

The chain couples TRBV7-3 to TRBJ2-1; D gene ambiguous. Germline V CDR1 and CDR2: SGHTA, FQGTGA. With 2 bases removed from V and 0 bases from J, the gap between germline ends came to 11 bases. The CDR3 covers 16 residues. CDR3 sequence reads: CASSLFGLTSYNEQFF. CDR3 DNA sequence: TGTGCCAGCAGCTTATTTGGGCTGACCTCCTACAATGAGCAGTTCTTC.

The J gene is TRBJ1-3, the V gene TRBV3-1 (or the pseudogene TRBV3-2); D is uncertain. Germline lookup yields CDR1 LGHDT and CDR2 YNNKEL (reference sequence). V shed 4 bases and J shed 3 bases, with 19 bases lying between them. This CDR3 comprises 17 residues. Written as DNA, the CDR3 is TGTGCCAGCAGCCGGGAGGGTGTGGGAATAGGTGGAAACACCATATATTTT. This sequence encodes CASSREGVGIGGNTIYF.

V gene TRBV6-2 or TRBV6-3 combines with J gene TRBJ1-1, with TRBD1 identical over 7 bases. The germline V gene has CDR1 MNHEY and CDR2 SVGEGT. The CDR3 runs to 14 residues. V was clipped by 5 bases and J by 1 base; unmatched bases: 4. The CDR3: CASSTRTGNTEAFF. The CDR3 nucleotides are TGTGCCAGCAGTACCCGGACAGGGAACACTGAAGCTTTCTTT.

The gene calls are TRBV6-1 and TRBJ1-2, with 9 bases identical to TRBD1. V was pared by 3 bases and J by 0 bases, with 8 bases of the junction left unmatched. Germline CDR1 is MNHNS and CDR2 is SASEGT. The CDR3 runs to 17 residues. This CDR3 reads CASSEMGQGSTNYGYTF. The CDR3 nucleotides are TGTGCCAGCAGTGAGATGGGACAGGGCTCTACTAACTATGGCTACACCTTC.

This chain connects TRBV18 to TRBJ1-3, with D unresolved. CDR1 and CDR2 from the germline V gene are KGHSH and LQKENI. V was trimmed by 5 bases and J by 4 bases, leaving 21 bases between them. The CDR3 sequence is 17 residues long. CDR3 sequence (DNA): TGTGCCAGCTCAGAACTCCGGGGTCAATCCCCAGGAAACACCATATATTTT. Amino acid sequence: CASSELRGQSPGNTIYF.

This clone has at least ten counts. In DNA, the CDR3 is TGTGCCAGCAGCTTAATGAGGAGGAGGCGAAATTCACCCCTCCACTTT. The encoded protein is CASSLMRRRRNSPLHF. The chain has TRBV7-2 and TRBJ1-6, with unresolved D. This CDR3 spans 16 amino acids. Germline V gives CDR1 SGHTA, CDR2 FQGNSA. Trimming took 2 bases from V and 7 from J, leaving 15 bases between them.

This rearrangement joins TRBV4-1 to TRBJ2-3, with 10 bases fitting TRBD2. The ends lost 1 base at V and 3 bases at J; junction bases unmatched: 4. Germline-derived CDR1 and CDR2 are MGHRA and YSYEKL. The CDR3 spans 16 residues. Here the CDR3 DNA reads TGCGCCAGCAGCCAAGGAGCGGGAGGGCCAACAGATACGCAGTATTTT. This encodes CASSQGAGGPTDTQYF.

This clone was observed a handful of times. The CDR3 nucleotides are TGTGCCAGCAGCATAGGGACAGGAGGCTCCTACAATGAGCAGTTCTTC. Translation gives CASSIGTGGSYNEQFF. The chain carries TRBV2 and TRBJ2-1; 8 bases match TRBD1. CDR3 length: 16 amino acids. V lost 6 bases and J lost 0; bases outside the gene matches: 7. CDR1 and CDR2 (germline): SNHLY, FYNNEI.

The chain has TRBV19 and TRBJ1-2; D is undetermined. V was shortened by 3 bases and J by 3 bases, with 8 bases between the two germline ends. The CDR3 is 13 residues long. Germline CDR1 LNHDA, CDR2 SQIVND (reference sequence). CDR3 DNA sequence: TGTGCCAGTAGTATGTTGGAGTACTATGGCTACACCTTC. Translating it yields CASSMLEYYGYTF.

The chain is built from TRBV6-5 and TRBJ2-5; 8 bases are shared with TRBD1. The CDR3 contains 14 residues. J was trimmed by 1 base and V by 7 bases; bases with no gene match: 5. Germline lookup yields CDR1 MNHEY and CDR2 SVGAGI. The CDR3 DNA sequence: TGTGCCAGCACCCGTACAGGGGGCCAAGAGACCCAGTACTTC. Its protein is CASTRTGGQETQYF.

CDR3 coding DNA: TGTGCCAGCAGCTCAGGCATGGACTCTGAGTACTTC. It translates to CASSSGMDSEYF. J is TRBJ2-7 and V is TRBV7-8; perhaps TRBD2 as D (5 bases). Trimming left V 4 bases short and J 11 bases short, with 15 bases between. From germline, CDR1 is SGHVS and CDR2 FQNEAQ. There are 12 residues in the CDR3.

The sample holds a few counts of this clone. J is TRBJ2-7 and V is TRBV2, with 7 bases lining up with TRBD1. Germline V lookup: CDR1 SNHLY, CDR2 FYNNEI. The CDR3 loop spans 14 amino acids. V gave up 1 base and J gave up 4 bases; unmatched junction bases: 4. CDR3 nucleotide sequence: TGTGCCAGCAGTGAAGTGACAGGGAAGTACGAGCAGTACTTC. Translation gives CASSEVTGKYEQYF.

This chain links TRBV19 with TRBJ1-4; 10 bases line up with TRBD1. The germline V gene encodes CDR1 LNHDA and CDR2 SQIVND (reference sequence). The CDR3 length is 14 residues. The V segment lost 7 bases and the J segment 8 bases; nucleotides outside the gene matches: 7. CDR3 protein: CASTDRGRGEKLFF. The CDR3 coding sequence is TGTGCCAGTACCGACAGGGGGCGAGGAGAAAAACTGTTTTTT.

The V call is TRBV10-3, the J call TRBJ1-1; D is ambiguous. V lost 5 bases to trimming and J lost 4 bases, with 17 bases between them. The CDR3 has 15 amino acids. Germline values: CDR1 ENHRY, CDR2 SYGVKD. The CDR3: CAISSRTEVSTEAFF. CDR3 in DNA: TGTGCCATCAGTTCACGGACTGAGGTGAGCACTGAAGCTTTCTTT.

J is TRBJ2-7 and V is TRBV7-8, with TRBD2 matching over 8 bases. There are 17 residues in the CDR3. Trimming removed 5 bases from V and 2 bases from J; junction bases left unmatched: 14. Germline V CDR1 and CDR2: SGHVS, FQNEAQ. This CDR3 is CASSPVVGSGIPYEQYF. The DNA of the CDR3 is TGTGCCAGCAGCCCCGTGGTAGGTAGCGGGATTCCCTACGAGCAGTACTTC.

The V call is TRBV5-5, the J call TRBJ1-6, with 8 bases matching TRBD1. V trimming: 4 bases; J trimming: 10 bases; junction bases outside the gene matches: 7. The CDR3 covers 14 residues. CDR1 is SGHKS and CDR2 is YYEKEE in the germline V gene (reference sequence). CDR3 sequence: CASSTGQGSSPLHF. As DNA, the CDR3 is TGTGCCAGCAGCACCGGACAGGGCAGCTCACCCCTCCACTTT. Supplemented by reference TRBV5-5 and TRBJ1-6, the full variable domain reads DAGVTQSPTHLIKTRGQQVTLRCSPISGHKSVSWYQQVLGQGPQFIFQYYEKEERGRGNFPDRFSARQFPNYSSELNVNALLLGDSALYLCASSTGQGSSPLHFGNGTRLTVT.

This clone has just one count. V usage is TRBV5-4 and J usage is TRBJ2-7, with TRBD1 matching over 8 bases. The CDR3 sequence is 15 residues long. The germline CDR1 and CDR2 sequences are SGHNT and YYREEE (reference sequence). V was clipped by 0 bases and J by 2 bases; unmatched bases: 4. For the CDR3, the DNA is TGTGCCAGCAGCTTGGGGCAGGGGGCAACCTACGAGCAGTACTTC. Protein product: CASSLGQGATYEQYF.

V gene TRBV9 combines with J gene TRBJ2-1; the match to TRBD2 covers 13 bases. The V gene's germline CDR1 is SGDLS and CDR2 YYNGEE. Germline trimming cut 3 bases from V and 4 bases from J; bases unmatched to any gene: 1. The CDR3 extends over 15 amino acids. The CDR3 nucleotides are TGTGCCAGCAGCGAGACTAGCGGGGGGTACAATGAGCAGTTCTTC. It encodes CASSETSGGYNEQFF.

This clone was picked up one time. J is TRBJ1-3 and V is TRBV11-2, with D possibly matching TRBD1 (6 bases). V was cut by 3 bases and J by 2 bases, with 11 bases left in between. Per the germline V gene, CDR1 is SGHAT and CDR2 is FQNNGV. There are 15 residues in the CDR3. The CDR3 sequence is CASSFQPGAGNTIYF. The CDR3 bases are TGTGCCAGCAGCTTTCAACCAGGGGCTGGAAACACCATATATTTT.

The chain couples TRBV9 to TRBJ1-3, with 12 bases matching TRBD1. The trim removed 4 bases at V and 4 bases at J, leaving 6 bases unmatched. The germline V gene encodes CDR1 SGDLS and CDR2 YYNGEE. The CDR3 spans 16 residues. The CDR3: CASSSGQGASGNTIYF. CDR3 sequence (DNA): TGTGCCAGCAGCTCGGGACAGGGGGCGTCCGGAAACACCATATATTTT.

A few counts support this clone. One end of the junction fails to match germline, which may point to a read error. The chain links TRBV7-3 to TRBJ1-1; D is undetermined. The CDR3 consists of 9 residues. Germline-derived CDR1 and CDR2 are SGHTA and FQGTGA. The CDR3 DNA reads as TGCTTCGTGAACACTGAAGCTTTCTTT. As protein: CFVNTEAFF.

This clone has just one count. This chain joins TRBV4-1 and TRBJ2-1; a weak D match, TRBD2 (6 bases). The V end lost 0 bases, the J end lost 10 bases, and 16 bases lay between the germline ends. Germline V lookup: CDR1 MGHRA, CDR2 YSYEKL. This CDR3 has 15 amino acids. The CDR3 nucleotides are TGCGCCAGCAGCCAAGATATTGCGGAGGGCCGGGAGCAGTTCTTC. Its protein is CASSQDIAEGREQFF.

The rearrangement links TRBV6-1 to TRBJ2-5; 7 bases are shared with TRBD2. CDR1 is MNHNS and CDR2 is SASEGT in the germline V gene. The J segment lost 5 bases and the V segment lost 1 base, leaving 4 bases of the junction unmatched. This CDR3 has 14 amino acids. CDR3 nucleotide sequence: TGTGCCAGCAGTGAAGTTTGGGGGGGGGAGACCCAGTACTTC. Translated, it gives CASSEVWGGETQYF.

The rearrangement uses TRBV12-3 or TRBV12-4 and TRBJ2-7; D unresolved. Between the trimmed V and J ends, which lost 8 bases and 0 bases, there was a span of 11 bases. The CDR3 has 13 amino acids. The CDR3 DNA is TGTGCCAGCCGGGTGGGTAGCTCCTACGAGCAGTACTTC. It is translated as CASRVGSSYEQYF.

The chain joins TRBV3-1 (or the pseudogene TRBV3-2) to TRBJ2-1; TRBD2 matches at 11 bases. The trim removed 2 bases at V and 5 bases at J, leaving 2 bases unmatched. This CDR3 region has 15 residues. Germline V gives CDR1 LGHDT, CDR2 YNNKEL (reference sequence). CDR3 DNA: TGTGCCAGCAGCCAATTAGCGGGGGGGCACAATGAGCAGTTCTTC. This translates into CASSQLAGGHNEQFF.

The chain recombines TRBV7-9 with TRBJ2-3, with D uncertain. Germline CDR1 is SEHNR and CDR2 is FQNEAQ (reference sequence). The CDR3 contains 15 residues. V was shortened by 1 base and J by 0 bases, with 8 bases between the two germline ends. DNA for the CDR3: TGTGCCAGCAGCTTAGGTGCGGATAGCACAGATACGCAGTATTTT. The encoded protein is CASSLGADSTDTQYF.

CDR3 sequence (DNA): TGTGCCACCAGCAGAGATGGGACAGTACCCCTCCACTTT. Its protein product is CATSRDGTVPLHF. The chain recombines TRBV15 with TRBJ1-6, with 7 bases identical to TRBD1. V gave up 0 bases and J gave up 12 bases; unmatched junction bases: 2. Germline V gene sequence: CDR1 LNHNV, CDR2 YYDKDF (reference sequence). This CDR3 has 13 amino acids.

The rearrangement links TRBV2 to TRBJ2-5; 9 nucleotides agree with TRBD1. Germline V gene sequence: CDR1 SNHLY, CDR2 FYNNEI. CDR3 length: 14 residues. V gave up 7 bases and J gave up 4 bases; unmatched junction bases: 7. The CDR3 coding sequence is TGTGCCAGCACCCCGGACAGGGGAACAGAGACCCAGTACTTC. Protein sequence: CASTPDRGTETQYF.

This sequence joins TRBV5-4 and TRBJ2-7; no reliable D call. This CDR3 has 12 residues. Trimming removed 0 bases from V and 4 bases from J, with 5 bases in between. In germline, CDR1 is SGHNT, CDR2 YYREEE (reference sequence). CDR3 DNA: TGTGCCAGCAGCTTGGACTGGTACGAGCAGTACTTC. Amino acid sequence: CASSLDWYEQYF.